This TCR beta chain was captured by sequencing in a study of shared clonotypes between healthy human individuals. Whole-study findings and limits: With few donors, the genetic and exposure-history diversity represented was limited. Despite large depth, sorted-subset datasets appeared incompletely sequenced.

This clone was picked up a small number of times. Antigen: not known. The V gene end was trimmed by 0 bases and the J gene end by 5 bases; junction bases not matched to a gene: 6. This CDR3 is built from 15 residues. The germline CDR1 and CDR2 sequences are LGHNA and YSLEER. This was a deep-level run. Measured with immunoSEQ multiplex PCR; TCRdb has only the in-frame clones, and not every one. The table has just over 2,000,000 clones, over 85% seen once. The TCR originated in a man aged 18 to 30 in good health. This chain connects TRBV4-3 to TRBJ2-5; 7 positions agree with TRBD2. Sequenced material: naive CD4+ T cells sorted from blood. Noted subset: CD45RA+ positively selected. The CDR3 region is CASSQEAGRGETQYF. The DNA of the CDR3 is TGCGCCAGCAGCCAAGAGGCAGGGCGGGGGGAGACCCAGTACTTC.